Reported below is one T cell receptor beta chain. The CDR3 contains 13 residues. Trimming pared 5 bases from V and 3 bases from J, leaving 11 bases between. Germline V gives CDR1 SGHAT, CDR2 FQNNGV. These data belong to a study of blood T cell repertoires in COVID-19. Study-wide context: Collection of acute and convalescent COVID-19 samples took place in the United States, Italy and Spain. The cDNA or gDNA used as material had been derived from T cells, B-cell-depleted T cells, or PBMCs.

As originally analysed: Amplification of reference gene primers provided the estimated nucleated cell counts. TCRdb's copy holds only in-frame clones and misses some; the assay was immunoSEQ multiplex PCR. The V and J calls and clone size were taken over from that table, and D and trimming were inferred from the DNA. Among around 63,000 clones listed, 65% to 85% were seen once. The sample taken for sequencing was peripheral blood. The chain uses TRBV11-2 and TRBJ2-7; possibly TRBD2 for D (5 bases). This clonotype originated in a man aged 60-69 years with acute or convalescent COVID-19. DNA of the CDR3: TGTGCCAGCAGCCGGGATTTCCTCTACGAGCAGTACTTC. This sequence encodes CASSRDFLYEQYF.